The 8 T cell receptor beta chains given below trace back to one sample, sequenced in a study of cytomegalovirus exposure and HLA in healthy donors. With 60 Vbeta and 13 Jbeta primers, the PCR was carried out. The data were produced by immunoSEQ multiplex PCR, yet TCRdb's version contains in-frame clones alone and is incomplete. The table shows fewer than 200,000 clones, with about 75% occurring only once. Sequences were obtained from PBMCs. The source of these receptors is a female donor in good health and CMV-seronegative.

This chain's CDR3 is CASSPGLAGDYGELFF. CDR3 nucleotides: TGTGCCAGCAGCCCCGGACTAGCGGGAGATTACGGGGAGCTGTTTTTT. The genes are TRBV11-2 and TRBJ2-2, with TRBD2 matching 13 bases. Per the germline V gene, CDR1 is SGHAT and CDR2 is FQNNGV. The CDR3 loop spans 16 amino acids. The trim removed 5 bases at V and 7 bases at J, leaving 7 bases unmatched. The entire variable domain, with the rest obtained from reference TRBV11-2 and TRBJ2-2, is as follows: EAGVAQSPRYKIIEKRQSVAFWCNPISGHATLYWYQQILGQGPKLLIQFQNNGVVDDSQLPKDRFSAERLKGVDSTLKIQPAKLEDSAVYLCASSPGLAGDYGELFFGEGSRLTVL.

In its sample, this clone was seen a few times. This chain connects TRBV2 to TRBJ1-4, with 9 bases that match TRBD1. Germline V gene lookup returns CDR1 SNHLY and CDR2 FYNNEI. V lost 5 bases and J lost 6; bases outside the gene matches: 13. The CDR3 consists of 17 residues. The CDR3 nucleotides are TGTGCCAGCAGTACAGCCTTCCCGGGACAGGGTGATGAAAAACTGTTTTTT. Amino acids: CASSTAFPGQGDEKLFF.

The chain is built from TRBV6-4 and TRBJ1-3, with 7 bases fitting TRBD1. This CDR3 contains 15 residues. CDR1 is MRHNA, CDR2 SNTAGT, per germline. V was pared by 4 bases and J by 0 bases, with 3 bases of the junction left unmatched. CDR3 amino acids: CASSAEGASGNTIYF. The CDR3 coding sequence is TGTGCCAGCAGTGCCGAGGGGGCCTCTGGAAACACCATATATTTT.

V gene TRBV4-2 combines with J gene TRBJ2-1, with TRBD1 identical over 10 bases. This CDR3 has 18 amino acids. V lost 0 bases to trimming and J lost 2 bases; unmatched junction nucleotides: 7. Germline-derived CDR1 and CDR2 are LGHNA and YNFKEQ. This CDR3 is CASSQDDRGRSPYNEQFF. The CDR3 region has the DNA TGTGCCAGCAGCCAAGACGACAGGGGGCGATCACCCTACAATGAGCAGTTCTTC.

The chain recombines TRBV2 with TRBJ1-3; D not certain. The germline CDR1 and CDR2 sequences are SNHLY and FYNNEI. Trimming shortened V by 6 bases and J by 4 bases, and 13 bases separated the two germline ends. The CDR3 spans 14 residues. The CDR3 sequence: CASSPFVSGNTIYF. Written as DNA, the CDR3 is TGTGCCAGCAGCCCGTTTGTGTCGGGAAACACCATATATTTT.

This clone was counted only a few times. The chain links TRBV5-5 to TRBJ2-7; TRBD1 matches 7 bases. J gave up 3 bases and V 4 bases, and 7 bases lay outside the gene matches. In germline, CDR1 is SGHKS, CDR2 YYEKEE (reference sequence). This CDR3 spans 14 amino acids. DNA for the CDR3: TGTGCCAGCAGCATCGGGACAGCTTACTACGAGCAGTACTTC. This codes for CASSIGTAYYEQYF.

This clone was picked up a small number of times. The V and J genes are TRBV5-1 and TRBJ1-2; maybe TRBD1 (5 bases). Germline V gives CDR1 SGHRS, CDR2 YFSETQ. The V end was cut by 4 bases, the J end by 2 bases, with 12 bases between. The length of the CDR3 is 14 residues. The CDR3 DNA sequence: TGCGCCAGCAGCCTACAAGACAGAAACTATGGCTACACCTTC. Translated: CASSLQDRNYGYTF.

This clone occurred once. V gene TRBV2 combines with J gene TRBJ2-3; 9 nucleotides agree with TRBD1. V shed 7 bases, J shed 4 bases, and the junction held 3 bases outside the gene matches. The germline gives CDR1 SNHLY, CDR2 FYNNEI. The CDR3 consists of 13 residues. CDR3 in DNA: TGTGCCAGCAAGGACAGGGGTGCAGATACGCAGTATTTT. It codes for CASKDRGADTQYF.